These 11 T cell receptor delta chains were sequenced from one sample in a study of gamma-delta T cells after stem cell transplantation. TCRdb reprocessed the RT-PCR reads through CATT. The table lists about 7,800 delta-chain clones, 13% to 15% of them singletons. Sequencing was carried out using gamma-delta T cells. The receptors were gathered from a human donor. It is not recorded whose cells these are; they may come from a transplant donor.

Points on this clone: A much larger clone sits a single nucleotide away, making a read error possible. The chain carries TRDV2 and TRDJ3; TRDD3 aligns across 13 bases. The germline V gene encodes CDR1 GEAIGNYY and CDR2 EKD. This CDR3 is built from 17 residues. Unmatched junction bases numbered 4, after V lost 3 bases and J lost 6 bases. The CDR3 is CACDVTGGYADTRQMFF. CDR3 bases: TGTGCCTGTGACGTTACTGGGGGATACGCGGACACCCGACAGATGTTTTTC.

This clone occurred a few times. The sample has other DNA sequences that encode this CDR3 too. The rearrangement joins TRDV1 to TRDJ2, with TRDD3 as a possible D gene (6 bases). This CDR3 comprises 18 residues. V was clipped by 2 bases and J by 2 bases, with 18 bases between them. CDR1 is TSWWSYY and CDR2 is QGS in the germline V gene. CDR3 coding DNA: TGTGCTCTTGGGGAAGGTCCCCCGGGGATCTCGTTGACAGCACAACTCTTCTTT. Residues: CALGEGPPGISLTAQLFF.

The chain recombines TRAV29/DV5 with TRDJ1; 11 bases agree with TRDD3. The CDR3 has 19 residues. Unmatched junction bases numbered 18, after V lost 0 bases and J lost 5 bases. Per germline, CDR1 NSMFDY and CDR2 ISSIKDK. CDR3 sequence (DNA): TGTGCAGCAAGCGCGCTTCGGGTCTCAGTACTGGGGGATAGGGATAAACTCATCTTT. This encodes CAASALRVSVLGDRDKLIF.

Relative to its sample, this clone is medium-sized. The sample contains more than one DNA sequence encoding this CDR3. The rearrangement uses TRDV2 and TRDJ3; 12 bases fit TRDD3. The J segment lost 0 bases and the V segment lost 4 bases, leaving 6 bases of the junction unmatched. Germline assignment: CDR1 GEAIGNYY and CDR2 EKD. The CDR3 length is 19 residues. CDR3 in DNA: TGTGCCTGTGATCCTCCTGGGGGATACGTCTCCTGGGACACCCGACAGATGTTTTTC. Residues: CACDPPGGYVSWDTRQMFF.

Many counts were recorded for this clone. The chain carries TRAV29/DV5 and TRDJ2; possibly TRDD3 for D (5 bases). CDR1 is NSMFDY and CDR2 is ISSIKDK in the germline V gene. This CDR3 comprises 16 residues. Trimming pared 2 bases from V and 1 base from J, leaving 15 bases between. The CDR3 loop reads CAARALVLGLTAQLFF. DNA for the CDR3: TGTGCAGCAAGGGCCCTGGTCCTGGGTTTGACAGCACAACTCTTCTTT.

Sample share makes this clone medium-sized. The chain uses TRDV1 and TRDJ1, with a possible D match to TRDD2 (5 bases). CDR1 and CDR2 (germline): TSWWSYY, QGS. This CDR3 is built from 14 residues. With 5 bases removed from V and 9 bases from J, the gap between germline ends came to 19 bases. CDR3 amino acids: CALGTYLIEAELIF. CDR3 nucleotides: TGTGCTCTTGGGACCTACCTAATTGAGGCCGAACTCATCTTT.

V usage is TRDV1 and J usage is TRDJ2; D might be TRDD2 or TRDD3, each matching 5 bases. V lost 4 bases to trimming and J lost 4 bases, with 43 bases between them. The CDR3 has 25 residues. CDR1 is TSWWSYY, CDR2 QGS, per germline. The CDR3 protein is CALGGPRFRTGSLHTGGAQTAQLFF. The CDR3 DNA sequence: TGTGCTCTTGGGGGACCGCGCTTCCGCACTGGCTCGCTGCACACTGGAGGTGCACAGACAGCACAACTCTTCTTT.

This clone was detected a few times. The DNA of the CDR3 is TGTGCTCTTGGGGCCTTCCGGGTTCTCTGGGGGAAGGGAGCGATGACAGCACAACTCTTCTTT. Translating it yields CALGAFRVLWGKGAMTAQLFF. The chain carries TRDV1 and TRDJ2; 8 bases agree with TRDD3. The CDR3 covers 21 residues. The V gene end was trimmed by 4 bases and the J gene end by 3 bases; junction bases not matched to a gene: 22. The germline V gene encodes CDR1 TSWWSYY and CDR2 QGS.

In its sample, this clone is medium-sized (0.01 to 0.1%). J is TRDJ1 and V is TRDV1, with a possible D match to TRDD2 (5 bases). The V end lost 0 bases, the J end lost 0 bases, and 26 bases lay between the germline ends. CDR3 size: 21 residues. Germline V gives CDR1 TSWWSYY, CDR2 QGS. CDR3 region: CALGELFPTASGTLYTDKLIF. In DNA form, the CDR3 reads TGTGCTCTTGGGGAACTTTTCCCTACGGCCTCTGGAACTCTGTACACCGATAAACTCATCTTT.

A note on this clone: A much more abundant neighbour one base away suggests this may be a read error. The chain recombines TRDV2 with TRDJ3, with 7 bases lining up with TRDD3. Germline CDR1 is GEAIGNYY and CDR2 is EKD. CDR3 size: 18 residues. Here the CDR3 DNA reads TGTGCCTGGGACACCGCGGGGGATGAAGGCTGGGACACCCGACAGATGTTTTTC. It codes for CAWDTAGDEGWDTRQMFF.

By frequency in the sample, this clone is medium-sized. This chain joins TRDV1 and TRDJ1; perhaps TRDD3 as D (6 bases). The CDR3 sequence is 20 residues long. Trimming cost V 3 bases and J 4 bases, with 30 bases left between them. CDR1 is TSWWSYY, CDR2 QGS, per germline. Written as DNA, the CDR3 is TGTGCTCTTGGGGAGCTCCTCGGCGGACCTACTGGGCACCGGAACGATAAACTCATCTTT. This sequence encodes CALGELLGGPTGHRNDKLIF.